This entry lists 5 T cell receptor beta chains sequenced from one sample in a study of shared clonotypes between healthy human individuals. Only in-frame clones appear in the TCRdb table, and some are missing; sequencing was by immunoSEQ multiplex PCR. The sample lists around 700,000 clones; 55% to 75% were seen once. Sequencing used memory CD4+ T cells sorted from blood. The subset: CD45RA-negative fraction. Source of these receptors: a woman between 25 and 40 years old in good health.

This clone has a single count. This sequence joins TRBV10-2 and TRBJ1-2; D is uncertain. Germline V gene lookup returns CDR1 WSHSY and CDR2 SAAADI. V dropped 9 bases and J dropped 5 bases, with 16 bases sitting between them. This CDR3 comprises 13 residues. The CDR3 region is CASHKPDRYGYTF. DNA of the CDR3: TGCGCCAGTCACAAACCAGACCGGTATGGCTACACCTTC.

The chain carries TRBV7-8 and TRBJ2-5; D possibly corresponds to TRBD2 (6 bases). The CDR3 has 13 residues. The ends were cut back, 3 bases at V and 3 bases at J, with 8 bases in the middle. The germline V gene encodes CDR1 SGHVS and CDR2 FQNEAQ. CDR3 loop: CASSLTREETQYF. The CDR3 DNA sequence: TGTGCCAGCAGCTTGACTAGAGAAGAGACCCAGTACTTC. The full variable domain, rest sourced from reference TRBV7-8 and TRBJ2-5, is GAGVSQSPRYKVAKRGQDVALRCDPISGHVSLFWYQQALGQGPEFLTYFQNEAQLDKSGLPSDRFFAERPEGSVSTLKIQRTQQEDSAVYLCASSLTREETQYFGPGTRLLVL.

This clone was counted at least ten times. V usage is TRBV9 and J usage is TRBJ2-7; D gene ambiguous. Germline-derived CDR1 and CDR2 are SGDLS and YYNGEE. The V end was cut by 4 bases, the J end by 2 bases, with 13 bases between. The CDR3 spans 14 residues. CDR3 loop: CASSPTIETYEQYF. The CDR3 coding sequence is TGTGCCAGCAGCCCTACAATAGAGACCTACGAGCAGTACTTC.

V and J are TRBV6-1 and TRBJ1-2, with 8 bases fitting TRBD1. Trimming removed 6 bases from V and 6 bases from J; junction bases left unmatched: 12. CDR1 MNHNS and CDR2 SASEGT come from the germline V gene. The CDR3 runs 15 residues. The DNA for the CDR3 is TGTGCCAGCAGCCAAACTCGAGGACAGGGAAATGGCTACACCTTC. It codes for CASSQTRGQGNGYTF.

The V call is TRBV5-1, the J call TRBJ1-1, with 7 bases identical to TRBD1. The V gene's germline CDR1 is SGHRS and CDR2 YFSETQ. This CDR3 has 14 residues. V gave up 0 bases and J gave up 8 bases; unmatched junction bases: 7. The CDR3 coding sequence is TGCGCCAGCAGCTTGGGGCAGGGGGTTAGGGAAGCTTTCTTT. Encoded protein: CASSLGQGVREAFF.